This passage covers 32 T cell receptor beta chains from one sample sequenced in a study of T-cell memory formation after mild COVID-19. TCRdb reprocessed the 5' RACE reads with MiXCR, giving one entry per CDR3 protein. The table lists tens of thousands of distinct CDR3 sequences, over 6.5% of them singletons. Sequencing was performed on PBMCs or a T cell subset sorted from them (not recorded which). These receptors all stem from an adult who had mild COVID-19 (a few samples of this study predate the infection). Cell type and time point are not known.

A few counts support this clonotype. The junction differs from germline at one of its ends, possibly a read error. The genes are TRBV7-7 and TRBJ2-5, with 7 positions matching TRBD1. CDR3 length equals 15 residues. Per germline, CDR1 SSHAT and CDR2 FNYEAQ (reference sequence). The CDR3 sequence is CASSLDGTAQETQYF. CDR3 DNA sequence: TGTGCTAGCAGCTTAGATGGGACAGCACAAGAGACCCAGTACTTC.

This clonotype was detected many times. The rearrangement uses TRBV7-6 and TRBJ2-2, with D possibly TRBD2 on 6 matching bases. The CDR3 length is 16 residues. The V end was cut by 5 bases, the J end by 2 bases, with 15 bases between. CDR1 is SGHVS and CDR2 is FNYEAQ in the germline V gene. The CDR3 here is CASSPRGTGNTGELFF. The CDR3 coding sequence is TGTGCCAGCAGCCCCCGGGGGACCGGTAACACCGGGGAGCTGTTTTTT.

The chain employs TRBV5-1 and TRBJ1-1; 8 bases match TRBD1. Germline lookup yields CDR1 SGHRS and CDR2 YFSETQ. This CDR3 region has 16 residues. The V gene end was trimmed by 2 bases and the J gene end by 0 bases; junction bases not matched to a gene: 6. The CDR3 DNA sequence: TGCGCCAGCAGCTTCCAGGGGGCTTTGCTGAACACTGAAGCTTTCTTT. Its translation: CASSFQGALLNTEAFF.

In DNA form, the CDR3 reads TGCGCCAGCAGCCAATCGGGACAGGGGGTCTACGAGCAGTACTTC. Translation: CASSQSGQGVYEQYF. The V and J genes are TRBV4-1 and TRBJ2-7, with 11 bases aligning to TRBD1. Germline V gives CDR1 MGHRA, CDR2 YSYEKL. The trim removed 2 bases at V and 3 bases at J, leaving 3 bases unmatched. This CDR3 is built from 15 residues.

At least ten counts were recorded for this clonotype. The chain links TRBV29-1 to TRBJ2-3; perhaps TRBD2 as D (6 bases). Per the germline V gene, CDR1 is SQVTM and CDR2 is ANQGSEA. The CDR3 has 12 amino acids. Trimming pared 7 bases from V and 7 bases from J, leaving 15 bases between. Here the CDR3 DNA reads TGCAGCGCCAAAGGGACTTTTTATACGCAGTATTTT. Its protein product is CSAKGTFYTQYF.

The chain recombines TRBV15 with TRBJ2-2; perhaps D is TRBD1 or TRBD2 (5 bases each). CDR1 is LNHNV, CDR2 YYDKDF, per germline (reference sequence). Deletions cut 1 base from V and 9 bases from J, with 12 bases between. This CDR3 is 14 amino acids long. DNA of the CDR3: TGTGCCACCAGCAGAGCCGGGACGGGTAGGGAGCTGTTTTTT. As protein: CATSRAGTGRELFF.

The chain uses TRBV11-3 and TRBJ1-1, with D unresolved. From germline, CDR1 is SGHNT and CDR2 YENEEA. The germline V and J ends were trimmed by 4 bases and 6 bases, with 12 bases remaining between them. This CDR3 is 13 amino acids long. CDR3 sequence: CASSSDMYAEAFF. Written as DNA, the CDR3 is TGTGCCAGCAGCTCAGACATGTACGCTGAAGCTTTCTTT.

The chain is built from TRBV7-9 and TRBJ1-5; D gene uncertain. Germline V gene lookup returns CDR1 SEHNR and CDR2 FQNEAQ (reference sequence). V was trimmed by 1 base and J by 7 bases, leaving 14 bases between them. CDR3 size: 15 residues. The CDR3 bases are TGTGCCAGCAGCTTAGTCCTCGGACTATTACAGCCCCAGCATTTT. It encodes CASSLVLGLLQPQHF.

The CDR3 DNA reads as TGTGCCACCAGACAGTACTCGTATAGCAATCAGCCCCAGCATTTT. Protein: CATRQYSYSNQPQHF. The V and J genes are TRBV15 and TRBJ1-5; D gene uncertain. Germline CDR1 is LNHNV and CDR2 is YYDKDF (reference sequence). The CDR3 sequence is 15 residues long. The V end was cut by 6 bases, the J end by 0 bases, with 12 bases between.

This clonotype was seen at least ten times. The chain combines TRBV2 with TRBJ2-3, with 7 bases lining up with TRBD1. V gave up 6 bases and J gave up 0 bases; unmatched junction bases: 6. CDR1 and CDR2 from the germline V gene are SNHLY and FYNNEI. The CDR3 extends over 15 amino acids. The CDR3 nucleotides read TGTGCCAGCAGCGCCGGGACAGCTAGCACAGATACGCAGTATTTT. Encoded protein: CASSAGTASTDTQYF.

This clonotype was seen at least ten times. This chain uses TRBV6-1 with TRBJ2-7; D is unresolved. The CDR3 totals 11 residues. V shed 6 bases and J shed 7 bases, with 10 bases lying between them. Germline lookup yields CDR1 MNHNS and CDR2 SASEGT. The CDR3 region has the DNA TGTGCCAGCAGGGAGTTCGCTGAGCAGTACTTC. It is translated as CASREFAEQYF.

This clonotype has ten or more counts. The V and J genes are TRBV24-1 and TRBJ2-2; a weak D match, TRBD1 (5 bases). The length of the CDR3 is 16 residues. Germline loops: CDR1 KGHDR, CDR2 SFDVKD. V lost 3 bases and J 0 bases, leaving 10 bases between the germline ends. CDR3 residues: CATSDPTAANTGELFF. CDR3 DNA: TGTGCCACCAGTGATCCGACAGCTGCGAACACCGGGGAGCTGTTTTTT.

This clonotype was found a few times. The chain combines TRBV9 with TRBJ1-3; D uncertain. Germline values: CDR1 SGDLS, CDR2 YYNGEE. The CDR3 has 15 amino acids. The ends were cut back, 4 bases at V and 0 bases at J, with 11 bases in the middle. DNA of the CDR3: TGTGCCAGCAGCCAGACCCAAAGCTCTGGAAACACCATATATTTT. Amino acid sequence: CASSQTQSSGNTIYF.

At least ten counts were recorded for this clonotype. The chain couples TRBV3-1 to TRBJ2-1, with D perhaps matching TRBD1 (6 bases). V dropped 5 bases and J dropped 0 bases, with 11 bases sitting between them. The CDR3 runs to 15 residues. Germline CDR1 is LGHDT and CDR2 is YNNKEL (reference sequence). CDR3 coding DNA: TGTGCCAGCAGCTTCCAGGGGTTCTCCTACAATGAGCAGTTCTTC. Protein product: CASSFQGFSYNEQFF.

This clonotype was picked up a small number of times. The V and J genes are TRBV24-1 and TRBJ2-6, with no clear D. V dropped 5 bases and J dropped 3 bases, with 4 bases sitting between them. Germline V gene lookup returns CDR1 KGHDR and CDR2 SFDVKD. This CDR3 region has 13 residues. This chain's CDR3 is CATSGDGANVLTF. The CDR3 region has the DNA TGTGCCACCAGTGGGGATGGGGCCAACGTCCTGACTTTC.

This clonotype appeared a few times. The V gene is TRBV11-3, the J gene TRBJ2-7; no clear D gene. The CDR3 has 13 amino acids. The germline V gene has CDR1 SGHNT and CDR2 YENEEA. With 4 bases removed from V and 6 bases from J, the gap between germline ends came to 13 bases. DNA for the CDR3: TGTGCCAGCAGCTCGTCCATGTGGGGCGAGCAGTACTTC. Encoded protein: CASSSSMWGEQYF.

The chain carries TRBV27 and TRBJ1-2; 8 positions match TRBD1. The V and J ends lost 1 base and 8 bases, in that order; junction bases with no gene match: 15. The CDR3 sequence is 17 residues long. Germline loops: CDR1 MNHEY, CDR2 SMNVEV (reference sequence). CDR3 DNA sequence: TGTGCCAGCAGTTTATTTGCCAGGGGGCGAGTTCCATCGGGCTACACCTTC. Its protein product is CASSLFARGRVPSGYTF.

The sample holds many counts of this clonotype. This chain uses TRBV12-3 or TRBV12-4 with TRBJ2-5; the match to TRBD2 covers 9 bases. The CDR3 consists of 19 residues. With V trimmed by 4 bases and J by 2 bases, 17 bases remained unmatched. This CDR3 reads CASSSLLAGGPGRQETQYF. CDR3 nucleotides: TGTGCCAGCAGTTCACTTTTGGCGGGAGGGCCGGGAAGGCAAGAGACCCAGTACTTC.

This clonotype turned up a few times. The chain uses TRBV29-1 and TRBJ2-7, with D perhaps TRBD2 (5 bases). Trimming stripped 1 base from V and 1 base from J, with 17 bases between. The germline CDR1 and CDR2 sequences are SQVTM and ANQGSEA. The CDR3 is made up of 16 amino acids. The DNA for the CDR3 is TGCAGCGTTGAAGGCTCTACGGCCCGGGGTTCCTACGAGCAGTACTTC. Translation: CSVEGSTARGSYEQYF.

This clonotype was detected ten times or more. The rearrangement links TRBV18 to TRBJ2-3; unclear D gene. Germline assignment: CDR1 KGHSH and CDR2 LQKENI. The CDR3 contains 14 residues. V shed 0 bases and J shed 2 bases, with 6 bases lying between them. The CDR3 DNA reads TGTGCCAGCTCACCACCCCAGCCCACAGATACGCAGTATTTT. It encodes CASSPPQPTDTQYF.

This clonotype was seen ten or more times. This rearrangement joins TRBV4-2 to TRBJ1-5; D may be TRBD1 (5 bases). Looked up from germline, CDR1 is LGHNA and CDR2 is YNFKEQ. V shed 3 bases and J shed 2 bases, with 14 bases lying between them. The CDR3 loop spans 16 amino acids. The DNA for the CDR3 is TGTGCCAGCAGCCACTCGACAGCCCCAGGCAATCAGCCCCAGCATTTT. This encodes CASSHSTAPGNQPQHF.

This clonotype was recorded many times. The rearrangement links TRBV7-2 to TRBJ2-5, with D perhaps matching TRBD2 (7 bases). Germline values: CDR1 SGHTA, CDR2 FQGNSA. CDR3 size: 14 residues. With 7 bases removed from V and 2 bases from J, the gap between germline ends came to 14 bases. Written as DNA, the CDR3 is TGTGCCAGCAACAGGGAGGGCCTACAAGAGACCCAGTACTTC. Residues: CASNREGLQETQYF.

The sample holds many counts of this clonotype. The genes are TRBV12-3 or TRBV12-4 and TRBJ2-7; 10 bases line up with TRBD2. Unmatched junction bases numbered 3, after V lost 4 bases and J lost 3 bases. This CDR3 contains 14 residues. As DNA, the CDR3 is TGTGCCAGCAGTTCTAGCGGGGGAAGCTACGAGCAGTACTTC. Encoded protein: CASSSSGGSYEQYF.

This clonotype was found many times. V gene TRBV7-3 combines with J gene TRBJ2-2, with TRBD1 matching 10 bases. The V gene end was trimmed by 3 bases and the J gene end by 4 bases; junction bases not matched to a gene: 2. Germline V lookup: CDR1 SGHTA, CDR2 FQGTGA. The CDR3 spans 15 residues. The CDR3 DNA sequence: TGTGCCAGCAGCTTGGGGACAGGGGTCACCGGGGAGCTGTTTTTT. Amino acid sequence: CASSLGTGVTGELFF.

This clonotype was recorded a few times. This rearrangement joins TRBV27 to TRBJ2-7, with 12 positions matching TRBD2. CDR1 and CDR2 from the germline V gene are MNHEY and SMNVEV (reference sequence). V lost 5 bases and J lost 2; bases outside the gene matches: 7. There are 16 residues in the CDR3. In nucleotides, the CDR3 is TGTGCCAGCAGTCAACTAGCGGGGGGAGTTACCTACGAGCAGTACTTC. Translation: CASSQLAGGVTYEQYF.

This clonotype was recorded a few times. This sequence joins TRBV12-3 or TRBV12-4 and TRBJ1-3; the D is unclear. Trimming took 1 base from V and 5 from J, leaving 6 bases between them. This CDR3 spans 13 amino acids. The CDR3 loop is CASSLGGRNTIYF. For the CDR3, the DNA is TGTGCCAGCAGTTTAGGTGGCAGAAACACCATATATTTT.

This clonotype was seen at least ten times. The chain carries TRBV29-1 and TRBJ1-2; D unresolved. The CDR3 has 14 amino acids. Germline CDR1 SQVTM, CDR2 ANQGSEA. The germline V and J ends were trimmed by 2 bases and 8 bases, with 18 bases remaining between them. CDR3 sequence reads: CSVETPPLGGGYTF. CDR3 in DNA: TGCAGCGTTGAAACCCCACCGCTGGGAGGCGGCTACACCTTC.

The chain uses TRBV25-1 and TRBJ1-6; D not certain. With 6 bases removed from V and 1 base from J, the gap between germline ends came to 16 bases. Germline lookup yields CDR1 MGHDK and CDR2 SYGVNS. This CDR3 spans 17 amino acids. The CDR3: CASRATRRGSYNSPLHF. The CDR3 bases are TGTGCCAGCAGAGCAACGCGTCGAGGGTCCTATAATTCACCCCTCCACTTT.

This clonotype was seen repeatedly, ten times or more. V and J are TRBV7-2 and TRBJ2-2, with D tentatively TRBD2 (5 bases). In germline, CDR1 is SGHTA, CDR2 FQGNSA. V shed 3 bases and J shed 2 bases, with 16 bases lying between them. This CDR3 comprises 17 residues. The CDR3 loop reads CASSFTGMRANTGELFF. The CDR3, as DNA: TGTGCCAGCAGCTTTACGGGGATGAGGGCTAACACCGGGGAGCTGTTTTTT.

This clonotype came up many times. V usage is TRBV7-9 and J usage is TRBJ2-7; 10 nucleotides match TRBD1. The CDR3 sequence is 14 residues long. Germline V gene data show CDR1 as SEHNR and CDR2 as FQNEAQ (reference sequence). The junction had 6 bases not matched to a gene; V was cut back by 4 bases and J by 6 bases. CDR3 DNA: TGTGCCAGCAGCTCCGGGACAGGGGACGGCGAGCAGTACTTC. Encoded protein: CASSSGTGDGEQYF.

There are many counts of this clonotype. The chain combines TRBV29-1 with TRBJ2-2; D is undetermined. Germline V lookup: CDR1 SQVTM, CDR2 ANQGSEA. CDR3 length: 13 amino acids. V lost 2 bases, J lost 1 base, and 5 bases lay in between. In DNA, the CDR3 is TGCAGCGTTGAAATGGGGAACACCGGGGAGCTGTTTTTT. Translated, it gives CSVEMGNTGELFF.

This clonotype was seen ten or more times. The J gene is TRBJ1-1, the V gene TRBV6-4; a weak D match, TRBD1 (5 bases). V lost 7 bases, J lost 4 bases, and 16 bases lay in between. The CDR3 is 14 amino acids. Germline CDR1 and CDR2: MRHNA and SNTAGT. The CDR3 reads CASKYQGSGTEAFF. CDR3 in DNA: TGTGCCAGCAAATACCAGGGATCGGGCACTGAAGCTTTCTTT.